These T cell receptor beta chains were read from a single sample in a study of blood T cell repertoires in COVID-19. Profiled with immunoSEQ multiplex PCR; TCRdb holds only in-frame clones, not every one. The sample has approximately 94,000 clones, roughly 84% seen once. Sequencing input: peripheral blood. Every receptor here comes from a human donor in a cohort sampled during active COVID-19. Each CDR3 is given with its conserved first and last residue. The D gene is left open where the match is weak. Clone size is given for some rows only: seen once, a few or many times, or a class if the clone is expanded.

cdr3_aa cdr3_nt j_call v_call clone_size d_call
CASSEGGQGNTEAFF TGTGCCAGCAGTGAGGGAGGACAGGGGAACACTGAAGCTTTCTTT TRBJ1-1 TRBV2 once TRBD1
CASSIAVNYGYTF TGTGCCAGTAGTATCGCGGTGAACTATGGCTACACCTTC TRBJ1-2 TRBV19 - -
CAHGSDSPEKLFF TGTGCCCACGGGAGTGACAGCCCAGAAAAACTGTTTTTT TRBJ1-4 TRBV6-5 few -
CASSFYSTGLLAFF TGTGCCAGCAGTTTCTACTCGACAGGGCTCTTGGCTTTCTTT TRBJ1-1 TRBV27 - TRBD1
CASSFGLSGPYEQYF TGTGCCAGCAGTTTCGGACTTTCTGGGCCCTACGAGCAGTACTTC TRBJ2-7 TRBV27 - -
CASSLGSGSEQYF TGTGCCAGCAGCTTGGGGAGCGGGTCCGAGCAGTACTTC TRBJ2-7 TRBV7-2 - -
CATSDTHLSSGELFF TGTGCCACCAGCGACACGCACTTATCGTCGGGGGAGCTGTTTTTT TRBJ2-2 TRBV24-1 - -
CASSQDLMGTGGYYGYTF TGCGCCAGCAGCCAAGATCTTATGGGGACAGGGGGCTACTATGGCTACACCTTC TRBJ1-2 TRBV4-3 - TRBD1
CASSNSKTGTGNTGELFF TGCGCCAGCAGTAACTCCAAGACCGGGACAGGGAATACCGGGGAGCTGTTTTTT TRBJ2-2 TRBV4-3 - TRBD1
CASSQGHRGETQYF TGTGCCAGCAGCCAAGGGCACCGTGGCGAGACCCAGTACTTC TRBJ2-5 TRBV3-1/TRBV3-2 - -
CARRFRDRGYEQYF TGTGCCAGGAGATTCCGGGACAGGGGCTACGAGCAGTACTTC TRBJ2-7 TRBV10-3 - TRBD1
CASSPTGTSGGASFF TGCGCCAGCAGCCCTACCGGGACTAGCGGGGGGGCCTCGTTCTTC TRBJ2-1 TRBV5-1 - TRBD2
CASSKARQGELFF TGTGCCAGCAGCAAAGCGCGGCAGGGGGAGCTGTTTTTT TRBJ2-2 TRBV21-1 - -
CAIGQGTNTEAFF TGTGCCATTGGTCAGGGGACAAACACTGAAGCTTTCTTT TRBJ1-1 TRBV10-3 - -
CAWSAQTGRYSGANVLTF TGTGCCTGGAGTGCTCAGACAGGGAGATACTCTGGGGCCAACGTCCTGACTTTC TRBJ2-6 TRBV30 - TRBD1
CASSLASSGSSYNEQFF TGTGCCAGCAGCTTAGCTTCGAGCGGGAGCTCCTACAATGAGCAGTTCTTC TRBJ2-1 TRBV7-2 few TRBD2
CASSLVPSGANTGELFF TGTGCCAGCAGCTTGGTTCCTAGCGGCGCGAACACCGGGGAGCTGTTTTTT TRBJ2-2 TRBV5-4 - TRBD2
CASSLGRADTQYF TGCGCCAGCAGCTTGGGTAGAGCAGATACGCAGTATTTT TRBJ2-3 TRBV5-1 once -
CASSLTPGGEKLFF TGCGCCAGCAGCTTGACCCCAGGGGGTGAAAAACTGTTTTTT TRBJ1-4 TRBV5-1 - TRBD1
CSATDTTEAFF TGCAGTGCAACAGACACCACTGAAGCTTTCTTT TRBJ1-1 TRBV20-1 - -
CATRDRGNQPQHF TGTGCCACTAGGGACAGGGGCAATCAGCCCCAGCATTTT TRBJ1-5 TRBV6-5 - TRBD1
CSVASSNEQYF TGCAGCGTTGCCAGTTCGAACGAGCAGTACTTC TRBJ2-7 TRBV29-1 - -
CATSREKLAGNSPLHF TGTGCCACCAGCAGAGAGAAGTTGGCAGGGAATTCACCCCTCCACTTT TRBJ1-6 TRBV15 - -
CASSLTSGRPGYEQYF TGTGCCAGCAGCCTGACTAGCGGGAGACCTGGCTACGAGCAGTACTTC TRBJ2-7 TRBV7-2 - TRBD2
CASSPGQVVGQPQHF TGCGCCAGCAGCCCGGGACAGGTCGTCGGGCAGCCCCAGCATTTT TRBJ1-5 TRBV4-1 - TRBD1
CASSQLNNLAGASEQYF TGTGCCAGCAGCCAACTTAATAACCTAGCGGGAGCATCTGAGCAGTACTTC TRBJ2-7 TRBV3-1/TRBV3-2 - TRBD2
CASSPQFSGDNSPLHF TGTGCCAGCAGCCCCCAATTTTCAGGGGATAATTCACCCCTCCACTTT TRBJ1-6 TRBV5-6 - -
CASSLEGKSSYEQYF TGTGCCAGCAGCTTGGAGGGGAAGAGTTCCTACGAGCAGTACTTC TRBJ2-7 TRBV5-4 - -
CASSFAGAQGNTIYF TGTGCCAGCAGCTTTGCAGGGGCGCAAGGAAACACCATATATTTT TRBJ1-3 TRBV7-2 - -
CASSLELAGAKNTGELFF TGTGCCAGCAGCTTAGAGCTAGCGGGGGCGAAGAACACCGGGGAGCTGTTTTTT TRBJ2-2 TRBV7-2 - TRBD2
CASSSRDTKETQYF TGTGCCAGTAGCAGTAGAGACACCAAAGAGACCCAGTACTTC TRBJ2-5 TRBV19 - -
CASSLAVGSSYEQYF TGTGCTAGCAGCTTAGCAGTAGGGAGCTCCTACGAGCAGTACTTC TRBJ2-7 TRBV7-7 - -
CASSTGRDQPQHF TGTGCCAGTAGTACAGGCAGGGATCAGCCCCAGCATTTT TRBJ1-5 TRBV19 - -
CASNPDRMTNYGYTF TGTGCCAGTAACCCGGACAGGATGACTAACTATGGCTACACCTTC TRBJ1-2 TRBV19 - TRBD1
CSVEGRAGLMDGYTF TGCAGCGTTGAGGGGAGGGCTGGCCTCATGGATGGCTACACCTTC TRBJ1-2 TRBV29-1 once -
CASSYVGGGETQYF TGTGCCAGCAGTTACGTTGGGGGAGGGGAGACCCAGTACTTC TRBJ2-5 TRBV6-5 - TRBD2
CASSKGGQGGDYGYTF TGTGCCAGCAGCAAGGGGGGACAGGGAGGGGACTATGGCTACACCTTC TRBJ1-2 TRBV21-1 - -
CATASGAGDGTDTQYF TGTGCCACCGCCTCGGGTGCGGGGGACGGCACAGATACGCAGTATTTT TRBJ2-3 TRBV24-1 once TRBD2
CASSELGPGDTQYF TGTGCCAGCAGTGAACTAGGTCCTGGAGATACGCAGTATTTT TRBJ2-3 TRBV2 - -
CASSLGGSGAIEAFF TGTGCCAGCAGCTTAGGAGGTTCGGGAGCAATTGAAGCTTTCTTT TRBJ1-1 TRBV7-8 - -
CASSRTSGGSTGELFF TGCGCCAGCAGTCGAACTAGCGGGGGGTCCACCGGGGAGCTGTTTTTT TRBJ2-2 TRBV5-1 - TRBD2
CASSFSADSLRGGYTF TGTGCCAGCAGTTTCTCCGCGGACAGTCTCCGGGGTGGCTACACCTTC TRBJ1-2 TRBV28 - -
CASSLGGSGNTIYF TGTGCCAGCAGCTTGGGCGGCTCTGGAAACACCATATATTTT TRBJ1-3 TRBV5-4 - -
CASSVSSGGGQETQYF TGTGCCAGCAGCGTGTCTAGCGGGGGTGGGCAAGAGACCCAGTACTTC TRBJ2-5 TRBV9 - TRBD2
CASSLWIAEGLYNEQFF TGCGCCAGCAGCCTCTGGATAGCGGAGGGACTCTACAATGAGCAGTTCTTC TRBJ2-1 TRBV4-3 - -